This is a list of T cell receptor beta chains from one sample in a study of CD8 T cells in ankylosing spondylitis. TCRdb redid the calling of the 5' RACE reads with MiXCR, one entry per CDR3 protein. There are fewer than 400,000 distinct CDR3 sequences in the sample; over 12% occur only once, and about 1% lies in the top ten. Source material: blood, either unsorted or a sorted T cell fraction (not recorded which). The receptors originated from a male donor with ankylosing spondylitis or in good health (not recorded which). Both conserved end residues are trimmed from each CDR3.

j_call v_call cdr3_aa
TRBJ2-2 TRBV6-1 ASSVQGGELF
TRBJ2-2 TRBV12-3/TRBV12-4 ASSFHTGELF
TRBJ2-1 TRBV12-3/TRBV12-4 ASSWRDEQF
TRBJ2-2 TRBV3-1 ASSPGQGTGELF
TRBJ2-7 TRBV5-1 ASSMGPPGNEQS
TRBJ1-1 TRBV5-1 ASSLNGSKLNTEAF
TRBJ2-1 TRBV5-6 ASSLVTSGKGNEQF
TRBJ2-5 TRBV5-1 ASSAVTGGLETQY
TRBJ2-7 TRBV2 ASSDEGTYEQY
TRBJ2-3 TRBV11-2 ASEWGPDTQY
TRBJ2-5 TRBV20-1 SARGFSPGTIQETQY
TRBJ2-7 TRBV20-1 SAREGAITYEQY
TRBJ2-7 TRBV12-3/TRBV12-4 ASSPTSGGAYYEQY
TRBJ2-1 TRBV20-1 SASHSI
TRBJ2-5 TRBV2 ASSPPAGTGETQY
TRBJ2-7 TRBV20-1 SARDLRDSFQY
TRBJ1-3 TRBV7-2 ASSLDGSPGNTIY
TRBJ1-1 TRBV9 ASSAGLSNTEAF
TRBJ2-7 TRBV12-3/TRBV12-4 ASSSGVRGYEQY
TRBJ2-7 TRBV25-1 ASSTTGVVGEQY
TRBJ2-7 TRBV11-2 ASSFSGTGPYEQY
TRBJ2-5 TRBV25-1 ASSAGERSSQETQY
TRBJ1-2 TRBV5-1 ASSLAGVNYGYT
TRBJ2-7 TRBV29-1 SVGTSRREQY
TRBJ2-7 TRBV11-2 ASSSGQGREQY
TRBJ2-3 TRBV5-1 ASSTSGVSGPDTQY
TRBJ2-5 TRBV12-3/TRBV12-4 ASGPRQPAYRY
TRBJ1-6 TRBV9 ASSEAGRGNSPLH
TRBJ2-1 TRBV5-6 ASSFRRGVYEQF
TRBJ2-1 TRBV13 ASSLGQGRNNEQF
TRBJ2-2 TRBV20-1 SARDLAGARTGELF
TRBJ1-2 TRBV21-1 ASSKVSNGYT
TRBJ2-2 TRBV12-3/TRBV12-4 ASSLIRTSGTGELF
TRBJ1-6 TRBV20-1 SARRDRGNSPLH
TRBJ2-7 TRBV12-3/TRBV12-4 ASSFPGTGGSYEQY
TRBJ1-1 TRBV18 ASSPRNGNTEAF